The entry below gives a single T cell receptor beta chain sequence along with its context. The sample holds one count of this clonotype. No cognate antigen has been identified for it. No base quality values were provided; no much bigger clone lies one nucleotide off. A lone read is weak support. The CDR3 runs 15 residues from the cysteine to the phenylalanine. CDR3 DNA is the only sequence kept; it has 45 bases, read in frame from the first base. From V the trimming removes 2 bases and from J it removes 5 bases, while the gene matches leave 3 bases of the junction unaccounted for. The germline V gene yields LGHNA for CDR1 and YNFKEQ for CDR2. The data are from a study of CD8 T cells in Susac syndrome (dated by TCRdb to between 2018 and 2020). Concerning the study at large: Of the Susac syndrome patients who were sequenced, under ten were in clinical remission while five or six had clinically active disease. Susac syndrome patients were therapy-naive, on corticosteroids (some also receiving IVIg), or on IVIg alone at blood withdrawal. Whether CD8+ T cell activation and differentiation in Susac syndrome was antigen driven was tested using repertoire sequencing.

Peripheral blood CD8+ and CD4+ T cells from healthy donors, Susac syndrome patients and multiple sclerosis patients were profiled by high-throughput TCR beta sequencing. The Susac syndrome patients fulfilled recently defined diagnostic criteria for definite or probable disease. Bulk CD8+ and CD4+ T cells were purified by magnetic negative isolation, while CD8+ TEMRA cells were enriched using FACS. Blood was collected in EDTA tubes and processed within 24 hours, with PBMCs isolated through density gradient centrifugation. PBMCs intended for TCR sequencing were frozen in liquid nitrogen and were later thawed in a 37 degrees C water bath. A purity of at least 90% was achieved for sorted or isolated CD4+, CD8+ and CD8+ TEMRA cells. RNA was extracted using the RNeasy kit, and about 0.5 to 1 ug of the RNA was reverse transcribed with random hexamers. The immunoSEQ multiplex PCR assay, covering 54 Vbeta and 13 Jbeta segments, was used to amplify TCR beta CDR3 regions. To correct PCR amplification bias, a synthetic template baseline was used for both primer optimization and computational correction. The authors' pipeline ran thus. Reads were annotated to V, D and J genes according to IMGT and were analyzed with immunoSEQ Analyzer, with only productive sequences retained. To calculate clonality, Shannon entropy was normalized by log2 of the number of productive unique sequences and then subtracted from one. For each patient and control, public and private clones were evaluated among the 100 most prevalent clones. Susac-specific clones were defined as absent from healthy and MS cohorts, approximately 1,000 published viral clones and other ImmuneACCESS disease sequences. In TCRdb, the public reads were trimmed at Q25 with fastp and aligned with MiXCR, with productive beta chains retained. Entries are consolidated by CDR3 protein sequence, retaining the most common genes and DNA. TCRdb, rather than the study authors, made the V and J calls. A total of under 300,000 distinct CDR3 sequences appear in this sample, less than 96% of them only once. Approximately 0.094% of the sample is held by the ten biggest clonotypes.

What the authors observed across the whole study: In the CD4+ T cell repertoire of Susac syndrome patients, clonal expansion was not detected. The study acknowledged that relatively few individuals were included in the TCR sequencing and HLA analysis.

The TCR originated in a human donor with Susac syndrome. The rearranged chain carries TRBV4-2 and TRBJ2-1, and TRBD2 aligns with 10 junction nucleotides. The sample comprised CD4+ T cells from PBMCs. The CDR3 region: CASSQTSGTHNEQFF. The nucleotides are TGTGCCAGCAGCCAAACTAGCGGGACCCACAATGAGCAGTTCTTC.